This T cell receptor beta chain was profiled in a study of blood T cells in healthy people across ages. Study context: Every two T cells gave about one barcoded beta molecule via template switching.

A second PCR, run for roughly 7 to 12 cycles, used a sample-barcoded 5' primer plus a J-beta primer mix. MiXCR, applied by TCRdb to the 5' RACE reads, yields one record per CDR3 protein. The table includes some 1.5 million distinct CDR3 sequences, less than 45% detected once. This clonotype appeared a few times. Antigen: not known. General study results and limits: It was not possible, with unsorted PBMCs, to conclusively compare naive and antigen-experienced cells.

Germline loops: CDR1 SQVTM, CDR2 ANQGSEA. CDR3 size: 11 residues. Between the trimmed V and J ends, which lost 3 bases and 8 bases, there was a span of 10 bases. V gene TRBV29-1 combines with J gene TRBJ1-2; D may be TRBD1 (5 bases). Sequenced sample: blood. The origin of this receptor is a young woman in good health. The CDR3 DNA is TGCAGCGTTGATCCCCAGGGAGGCTACACCTTC. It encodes CSVDPQGGYTF.